Listed here are 20 T cell receptor beta chains from one sample, sequenced in a study of response to subunit inactivated influenza vaccine. TCRdb reprocessed the RT-PCR reads via MiXCR and lists one record per CDR3 protein. Of under 550,000 distinct CDR3 sequences in the sample, less than 10% were seen once. Sequences were derived from PBMCs from blood, sampled about 24 months after vaccination. The origin of the receptors is a man between 45 and 75 years old who received an inactivated influenza vaccine.

In this sample, this clonotype turned up a few times. The V call is TRBV7-2, the J call TRBJ2-1, with 8 bases aligning to TRBD1. CDR3 length: 14 residues. Looked up from germline, CDR1 is SGHTA and CDR2 is FQGNSA. Trimming took 3 bases from V and 9 from J; bases not matched to a gene: 7. The CDR3 DNA sequence: TGTGCCAGCAGCTTTGGACAGGGCTGGGGTGAGCAGTTCTTC. It specifies CASSFGQGWGEQFF.

This clonotype came up a few times. The chain recombines TRBV19 with TRBJ2-1, with 7 bases identical to TRBD2. The CDR3 totals 14 residues. Trimming at V came to 3 bases and at J to 9 bases, leaving 8 bases not matched to a gene. Germline V gene data show CDR1 as LNHDA and CDR2 as SQIVND (reference sequence). CDR3: CASSMRSGKGEQFF. The CDR3 bases are TGTGCCAGTAGTATGAGAAGCGGGAAGGGTGAGCAGTTCTTC.

A few counts support this clonotype. This chain joins TRBV20-1 and TRBJ2-7, with 10 bases aligning to TRBD2. J was trimmed by 3 bases and V by 2 bases; bases with no gene match: 4. The CDR3 contains 14 residues. Germline CDR1 reads DFQATT; CDR2 reads SNEGSKA (reference sequence). CDR3 sequence reads: CSARPSGGRYEQYF. The CDR3 bases are TGCAGTGCTAGACCTAGCGGGGGACGCTACGAGCAGTACTTC.

At least ten counts were recorded for this clonotype. The V call is TRBV5-1, the J call TRBJ2-1, with TRBD2 matching over 15 bases. CDR3 length: 16 residues. In germline, CDR1 is SGHRS, CDR2 YFSETQ. V trimming: 2 bases; J trimming: 8 bases; junction bases outside the gene matches: 5. This CDR3 is CASSFRTSGGADEQFF. The CDR3 nucleotides read TGCGCCAGCAGCTTCCGGACTAGCGGGGGGGCCGATGAGCAGTTCTTC.

This clonotype has a count of ten or more. The CDR3 is CASSSGKLAGKVDNEQFF. CDR3 nucleotide sequence: TGTGCCAGCAGCTCCGGGAAGTTAGCGGGAAAGGTTGACAATGAGCAGTTCTTC. J is TRBJ2-1 and V is TRBV7-8, with 8 bases identical to TRBD2. Germline-derived CDR1 and CDR2 are SGHVS and FQNEAQ. CDR3 length: 18 residues. The V and J ends lost 4 bases and 5 bases, in that order; junction bases with no gene match: 16. Filled out from reference TRBV7-8 and TRBJ2-1, the complete variable domain reads GAGVSQSPRYKVAKRGQDVALRCDPISGHVSLFWYQQALGQGPEFLTYFQNEAQLDKSGLPSDRFFAERPEGSVSTLKIQRTQQEDSAVYLCASSSGKLAGKVDNEQFFGPGTRLTVL.

The rearrangement links TRBV12-3 or TRBV12-4 to TRBJ1-2; D might be TRBD1 (5 bases). Trimming pared 5 bases from V and 2 bases from J, leaving 12 bases between. The CDR3 sequence is 14 residues long. CDR3 DNA sequence: TGTGCCAGCAGTATCCGACAGAACAACTATGGCTACACCTTC. It translates to CASSIRQNNYGYTF.

The V gene is TRBV7-2, the J gene TRBJ2-2; D not certain. The CDR3 consists of 14 residues. Looked up from germline, CDR1 is SGHTA and CDR2 is FQGNSA. Trimming left V 0 bases short and J 7 bases short, with 9 bases between. The CDR3, as DNA: TGTGCCAGCAGCTTAGCTGTGGGCCGCGGGGAGCTGTTTTTT. As protein: CASSLAVGRGELFF.

This chain joins TRBV30 and TRBJ2-4; D possibly corresponds to TRBD1 (6 bases). Deletions cut 5 bases from V and 4 bases from J, with 15 bases between. CDR1 and CDR2 from the germline V gene are GTSNPN and SVGIG (reference sequence). The CDR3 runs to 14 residues. This CDR3 is CAWAPQGSKNIQYF. The CDR3 nucleotides read TGTGCCTGGGCCCCGCAGGGGTCGAAAAACATTCAGTACTTC. The whole variable domain, remainder taken from reference TRBV30 and TRBJ2-4, is SQTIHQWPATLVQPVGSPLSLECTVEGTSNPNLYWYRQAAGRGLQLLFYSVGIGQISSEVPQNLSASRPQDRQFILSSKKLLLSDSGFYLCAWAPQGSKNIQYFGAGTRLSVL.

This clonotype appeared many times. The CDR3, as DNA: TGTGCCACTGGAGGGGAGCTTGACAGACTCAATGAGCAGTTCTTC. This encodes CATGGELDRLNEQFF. This sequence joins TRBV5-5 and TRBJ2-1; a weak D match, TRBD2 (6 bases). V was shortened by 9 bases and J by 6 bases, with 22 bases between the two germline ends. Germline CDR1 and CDR2: SGHKS and YYEKEE (reference sequence). There are 15 residues in the CDR3.

In this sample, this clonotype turned up a few times. This chain connects TRBV29-1 to TRBJ2-5, with 12 bases that match TRBD2. The germline V gene encodes CDR1 SQVTM and CDR2 ANQGSEA. Trimming at V came to 0 bases and at J to 1 base, leaving 9 bases not matched to a gene. The CDR3 loop spans 18 amino acids. The CDR3 region has the DNA TGCAGCGTTGAAGAACACGGACTAGCGGGGTACGTCCAAGAGACCCAGTACTTC. Its protein product is CSVEEHGLAGYVQETQYF.

The chain carries TRBV29-1 and TRBJ1-2; D is undetermined. The CDR3 runs 11 residues. The V gene's germline CDR1 is SQVTM and CDR2 ANQGSEA. V dropped 3 bases and J dropped 6 bases, with 8 bases sitting between them. The CDR3 protein is CSVEQANGYTF. DNA for the CDR3: TGCAGCGTTGAGCAGGCAAATGGCTACACCTTC.

The CDR3 region has the DNA TGTGCCAGCAGCCAAGATTGGCAGGCTGGGGAGCTGTTTTTT. Translating gives CASSQDWQAGELFF. The V and J genes are TRBV14 and TRBJ2-2; D remains unclear. Germline V lookup: CDR1 SGHDN, CDR2 FVKESK. With 0 bases removed from V and 8 bases from J, the gap between germline ends came to 10 bases. This CDR3 has 14 amino acids.

The chain joins TRBV27 to TRBJ1-1; no reliable D call. Germline CDR1 MNHEY, CDR2 SMNVEV (reference sequence). V dropped 2 bases and J dropped 0 bases, with 10 bases sitting between them. The CDR3 totals 15 residues. The CDR3 is CASSLVPYLNTEAFF. The DNA of the CDR3 is TGTGCCAGCAGTTTAGTCCCGTACCTGAACACTGAAGCTTTCTTT.

This clonotype was detected ten times or more. CDR3 DNA sequence: TGCAGTGCTCAAGACACCCCCGATGAGTACTTC. Amino acids: CSAQDTPDEYF. V is TRBV20-1 and J is TRBJ2-5, with D unresolved. The germline V gene encodes CDR1 DFQATT and CDR2 SNEGSKA (reference sequence). The V gene lost 5 bases and the J gene lost 12 bases, with 16 bases spanning the gap. The CDR3 totals 11 residues.

This clonotype has just a few counts. This chain uses TRBV3-1 with TRBJ2-2; D remains unclear. Germline loops: CDR1 LGHDT, CDR2 YNNKEL (reference sequence). This CDR3 has 14 amino acids. V dropped 4 bases and J dropped 7 bases, with 13 bases sitting between them. CDR3 DNA: TGTGCCAGCAGCCGAACAGAGGTCTACGGGGAGCTGTTTTTT. This translates into CASSRTEVYGELFF.

This clonotype was seen ten or more times. The chain is built from TRBV6-1 and TRBJ2-1; 12 bases fit TRBD2. CDR3 length: 15 residues. CDR1 and CDR2 from the germline V gene are MNHNS and SASEGT. V shed 7 bases, J shed 2 bases, and the junction held 3 bases outside the gene matches. The CDR3 DNA is TGTGCCAGCACCCTAGCGGGAGGGCCCTACAATGAGCAGTTCTTC. This gives the protein CASTLAGGPYNEQFF.

This clonotype was seen at least ten times. CDR3 sequence reads: CASTRAGSSYNEQFF. CDR3 in DNA: TGTGCCAGCACCCGAGCGGGGAGCTCCTACAATGAGCAGTTCTTC. The chain joins TRBV6-1 to TRBJ2-1; TRBD2 aligns across 7 bases. The V and J ends lost 7 bases and 0 bases, in that order; junction bases with no gene match: 6. CDR1 MNHNS and CDR2 SASEGT come from the germline V gene. The CDR3 sequence is 15 residues long.

This clonotype has a handful of counts. The chain couples TRBV7-9 to TRBJ2-1, with 8 bases identical to TRBD2. CDR1 and CDR2 from the germline V gene are SEHNR and FQNEAQ (reference sequence). With V trimmed by 2 bases and J by 5 bases, 5 bases remained unmatched. The CDR3 runs 15 residues. The CDR3 sequence is CASSLPLAANNEQFF. The CDR3 coding sequence is TGTGCCAGCAGCTTACCACTAGCGGCCAACAATGAGCAGTTCTTC. The full variable domain, its missing parts supplied by reference TRBV7-9 and TRBJ2-1, is DTGVSQNPRHKITKRGQNVTFRCDPISEHNRLYWYRQTLGQGPEFLTYFQNEAQLEKSRLLSDRFSAERPKGSFSTLEIQRTEQGDSAMYLCASSLPLAANNEQFFGPGTRLTVL.

The genes are TRBV12-2 and TRBJ2-1; TRBD2, the table's D call, lacks a check against the DNA. TRBV12-2 is a recognized pseudogene. The length of the CDR3 is 19 residues. This CDR3 is CASRPSAFSSGGEYNEQFF. The CDR3 DNA sequence: TGTGCAAGTCGCCCCAGTGCGTTTTCTAGCGGGGGGGAATACAATGAGCAGTTCTTC.

The rearrangement links TRBV6-2 or TRBV6-3 to TRBJ2-2; D is ambiguous. The V gene lost 7 bases and the J gene lost 6 bases, with 12 bases spanning the gap. The CDR3 extends over 13 amino acids. CDR1 is MNHEY, CDR2 SVGEGT, per germline. The CDR3 loop reads CASTDNGPGELFF. CDR3 nucleotides: TGTGCCAGCACCGATAACGGGCCCGGGGAGCTGTTTTTT.